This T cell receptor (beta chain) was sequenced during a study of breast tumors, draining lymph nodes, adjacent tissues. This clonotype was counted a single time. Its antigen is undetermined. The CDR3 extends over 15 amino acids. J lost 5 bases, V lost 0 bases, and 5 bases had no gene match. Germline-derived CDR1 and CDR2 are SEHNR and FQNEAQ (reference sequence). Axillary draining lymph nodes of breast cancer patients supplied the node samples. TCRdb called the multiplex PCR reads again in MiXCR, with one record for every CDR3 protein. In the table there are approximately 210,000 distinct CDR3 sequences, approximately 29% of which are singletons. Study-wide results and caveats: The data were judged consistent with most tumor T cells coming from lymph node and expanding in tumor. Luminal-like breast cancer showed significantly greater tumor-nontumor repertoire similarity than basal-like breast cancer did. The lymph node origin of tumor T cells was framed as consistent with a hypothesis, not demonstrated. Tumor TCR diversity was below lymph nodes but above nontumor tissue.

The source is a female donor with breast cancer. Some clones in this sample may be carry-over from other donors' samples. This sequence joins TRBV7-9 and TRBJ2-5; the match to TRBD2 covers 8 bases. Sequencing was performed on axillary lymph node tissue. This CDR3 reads CASSLAGTRRETQYF. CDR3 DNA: TGTGCCAGCAGCTTAGCTGGGACTAGGAGGGAGACCCAGTACTTC.